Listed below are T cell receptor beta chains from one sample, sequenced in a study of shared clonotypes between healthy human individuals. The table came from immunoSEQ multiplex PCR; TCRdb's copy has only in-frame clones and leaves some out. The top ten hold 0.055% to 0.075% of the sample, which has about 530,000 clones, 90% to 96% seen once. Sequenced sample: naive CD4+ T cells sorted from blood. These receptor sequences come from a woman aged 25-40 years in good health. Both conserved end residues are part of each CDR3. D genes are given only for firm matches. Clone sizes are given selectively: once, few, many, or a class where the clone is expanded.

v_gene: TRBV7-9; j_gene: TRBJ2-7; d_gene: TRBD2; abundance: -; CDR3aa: CASSSQSREGRFYEQYF; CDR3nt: TGTGCCAGCAGCTCCCAATCACGGGAGGGCCGTTTTTACGAGCAGTACTTC
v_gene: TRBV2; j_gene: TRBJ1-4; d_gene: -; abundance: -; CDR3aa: CASGAGSTTNEKLFF; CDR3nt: TGTGCCAGCGGGGCAGGATCTACAACTAATGAAAAACTGTTTTTT
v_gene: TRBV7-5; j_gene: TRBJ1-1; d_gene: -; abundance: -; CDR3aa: CVRSLGSEMNTEAFF; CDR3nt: TGTGTCAGAAGCTTAGGTTCGGAGATGAACACTGAAGCTTTCTTT
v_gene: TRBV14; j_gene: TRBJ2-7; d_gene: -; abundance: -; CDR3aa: CASLAGGPYEQYF; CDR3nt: TGTGCCAGCCTGGCCGGCGGACCCTACGAGCAGTACTTC
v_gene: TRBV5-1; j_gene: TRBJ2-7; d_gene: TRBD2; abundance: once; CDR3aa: CASSPLGREGEQYF; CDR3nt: TGCGCCAGCAGCCCCCTGGGGCGGGAGGGGGAGCAGTACTTC
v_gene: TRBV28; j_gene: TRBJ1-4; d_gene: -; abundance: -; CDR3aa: CASSFGTLSTNEKLFF; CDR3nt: TGTGCCAGCAGTTTCGGGACCCTCTCGACTAATGAAAAACTGTTTTTT
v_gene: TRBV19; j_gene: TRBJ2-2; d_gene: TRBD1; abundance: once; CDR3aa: CASRTGGSGELFF; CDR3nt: TGTGCCAGTAGGACAGGGGGCTCCGGGGAGCTGTTTTTT
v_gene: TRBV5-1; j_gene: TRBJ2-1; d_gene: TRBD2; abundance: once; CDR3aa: CASSLAGTSSYNEQFF; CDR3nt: TGCGCCAGCAGCTTGGCCGGGACTAGTTCCTACAATGAGCAGTTCTTC
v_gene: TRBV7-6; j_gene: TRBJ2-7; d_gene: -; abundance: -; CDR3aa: CASSLVRGDEQYF; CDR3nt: TGTGCCAGCAGCTTAGTCAGGGGGGACGAGCAGTACTTC
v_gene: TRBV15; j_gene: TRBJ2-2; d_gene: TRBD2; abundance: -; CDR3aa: CATSNPTSGKVGELFF; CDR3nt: TGTGCCACCAGCAATCCTACTAGCGGGAAAGTCGGGGAGCTGTTTTTT
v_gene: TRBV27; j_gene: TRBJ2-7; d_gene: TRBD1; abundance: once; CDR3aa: CASSSAGTGVYEQYF; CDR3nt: TGTGCCAGCAGTTCCGCCGGGACAGGGGTCTACGAGCAGTACTTC
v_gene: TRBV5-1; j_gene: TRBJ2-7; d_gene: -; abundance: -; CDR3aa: CASSLLGVTYEQYF; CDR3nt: TGCGCCAGCAGCTTGTTGGGGGTAACCTACGAGCAGTACTTC
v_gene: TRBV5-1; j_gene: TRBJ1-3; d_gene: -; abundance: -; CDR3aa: CASSLAPQALFSGNTIYF; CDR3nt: TGCGCCAGCAGCTTGGCCCCACAGGCCCTCTTCTCTGGAAACACCATATATTTT
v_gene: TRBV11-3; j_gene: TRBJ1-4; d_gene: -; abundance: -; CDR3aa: CASSLLDGRLFF; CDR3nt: TGTGCCAGCAGCCTCCTAGATGGTAGGCTGTTTTTT
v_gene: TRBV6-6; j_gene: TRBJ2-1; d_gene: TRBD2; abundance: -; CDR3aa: CASRSGGVSEQFF; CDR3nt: TGTGCCAGCCGCTCGGGAGGTGTCTCTGAGCAGTTCTTC
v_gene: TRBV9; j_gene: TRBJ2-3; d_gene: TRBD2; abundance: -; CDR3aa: CASSVLSGEHTDTQYF; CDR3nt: TGTGCCAGCAGCGTACTTAGCGGGGAGCACACAGATACGCAGTATTTT
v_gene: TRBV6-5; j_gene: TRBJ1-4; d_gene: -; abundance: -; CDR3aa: CASSPLSGADEKLFF; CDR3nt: TGTGCCAGCAGTCCCCTGTCAGGGGCCGACGAAAAACTGTTTTTT
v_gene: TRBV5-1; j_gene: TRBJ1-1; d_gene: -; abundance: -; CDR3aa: CASSFSTDTEAFF; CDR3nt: TGCGCCAGCAGCTTTTCGACGGACACTGAAGCTTTCTTT
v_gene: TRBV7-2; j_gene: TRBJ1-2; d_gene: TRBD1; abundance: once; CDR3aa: CASNPGSLGGQGRNGYTF; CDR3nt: TGTGCCAGCAATCCCGGATCATTGGGGGGACAGGGAAGGAATGGCTACACCTTC
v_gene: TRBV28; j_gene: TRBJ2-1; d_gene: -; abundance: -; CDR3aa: CASSTPHGGANEQFF; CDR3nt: TGTGCCAGCAGTACCCCTCACGGAGGGGCCAATGAGCAGTTCTTC
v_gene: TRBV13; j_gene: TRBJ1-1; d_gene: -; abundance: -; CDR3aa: CASSLIREEKAFF; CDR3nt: TGTGCCAGCAGCTTAATCCGAGAGGAGAAAGCTTTCTTT
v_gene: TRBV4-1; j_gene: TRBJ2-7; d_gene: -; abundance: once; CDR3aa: CASSQVGTRGSSYEQYF; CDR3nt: TGCGCCAGCAGCCAAGTAGGGACGAGGGGGAGCTCCTACGAGCAGTACTTC
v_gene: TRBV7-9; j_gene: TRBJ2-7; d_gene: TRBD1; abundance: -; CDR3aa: CASSPGTGSREQYF; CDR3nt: TGTGCCAGCAGTCCCGGGACAGGGTCAAGGGAGCAGTACTTC
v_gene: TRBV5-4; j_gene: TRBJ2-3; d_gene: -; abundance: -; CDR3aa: CASSPYQRGSGTDTQYF; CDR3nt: TGTGCCAGCAGCCCCTACCAGAGGGGGTCTGGCACAGATACGCAGTATTTT
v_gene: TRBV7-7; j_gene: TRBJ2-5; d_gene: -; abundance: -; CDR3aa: CASSLGGPTSTETQYF; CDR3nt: TGTGCCAGCAGCTTAGGGGGACCTACTTCCACAGAGACCCAGTACTTC
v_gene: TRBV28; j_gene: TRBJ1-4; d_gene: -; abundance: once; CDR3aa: CASRPGSWTEKLFF; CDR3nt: TGTGCCAGCAGGCCCGGGTCCTGGACAGAAAAACTGTTTTTT
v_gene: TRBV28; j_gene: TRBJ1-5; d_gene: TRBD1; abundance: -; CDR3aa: CASSFIGQGNQPQHF; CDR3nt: TGTGCCAGCAGCTTCATCGGACAGGGCAATCAGCCCCAGCATTTT
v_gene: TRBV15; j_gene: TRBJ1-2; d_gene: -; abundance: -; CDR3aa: CATSRDGGRRGYTF; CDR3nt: TGTGCCACCAGCAGAGATGGAGGACGGCGAGGCTACACCTTC
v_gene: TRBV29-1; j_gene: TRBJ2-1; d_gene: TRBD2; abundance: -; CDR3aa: CSAGISGRGEQFF; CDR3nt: TGCAGCGCTGGGATTAGCGGGAGGGGTGAGCAGTTCTTC
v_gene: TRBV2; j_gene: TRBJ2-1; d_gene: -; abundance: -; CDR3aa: CASSGEMGSYNEQFF; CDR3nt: TGTGCCAGCAGTGGGGAGATGGGTTCCTACAATGAGCAGTTCTTC
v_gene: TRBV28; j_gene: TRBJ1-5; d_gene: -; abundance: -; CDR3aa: CASSDGNQPQHF; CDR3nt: TGTGCCAGCAGTGATGGAAATCAGCCCCAGCATTTT
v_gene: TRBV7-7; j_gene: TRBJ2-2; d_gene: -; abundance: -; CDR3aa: CASSHGPSGELFF; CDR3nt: TGTGCCAGCAGCCACGGACCCTCGGGGGAGCTGTTTTTT
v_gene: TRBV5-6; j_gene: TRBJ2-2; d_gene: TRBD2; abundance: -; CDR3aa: CASSSPGLAGDTGELFF; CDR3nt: TGTGCCAGCAGCTCCCCCGGACTAGCGGGGGACACCGGGGAGCTGTTTTTT
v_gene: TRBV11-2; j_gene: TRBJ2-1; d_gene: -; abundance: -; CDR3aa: CASSLSGNNEQFF; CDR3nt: TGTGCCAGCAGCTTATCGGGCAACAATGAGCAGTTCTTC
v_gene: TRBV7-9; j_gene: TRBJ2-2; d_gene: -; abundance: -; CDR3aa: CASSPRDNGELFF; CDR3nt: TGTGCCAGCAGCCCTCGAGACAACGGGGAGCTGTTTTTT
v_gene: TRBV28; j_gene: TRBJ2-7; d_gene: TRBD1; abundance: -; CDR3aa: CASRKGTGTYEQYF; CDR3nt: TGTGCCAGCAGAAAAGGGACAGGAACTTACGAGCAGTACTTC
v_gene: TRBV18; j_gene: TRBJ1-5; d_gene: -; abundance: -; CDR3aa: CASSPAGGHQPQHF; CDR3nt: TGTGCCAGCTCACCCGCTGGGGGCCATCAGCCCCAGCATTTT
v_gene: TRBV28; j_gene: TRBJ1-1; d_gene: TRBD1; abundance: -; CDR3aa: CASSLGTGQVWHTEAFF; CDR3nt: TGTGCCAGCAGTTTAGGGACAGGGCAGGTCTGGCACACTGAAGCTTTCTTT
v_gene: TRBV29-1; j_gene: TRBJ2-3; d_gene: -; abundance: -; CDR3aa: CSVEVTGVDTQYF; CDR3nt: TGCAGCGTTGAAGTGACGGGAGTAGATACGCAGTATTTT
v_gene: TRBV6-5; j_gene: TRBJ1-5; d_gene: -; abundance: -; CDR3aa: CASSSAGGRHQHF; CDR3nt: TGTGCCAGCAGCTCCGCCGGGGGGCGGCACCAGCATTTT
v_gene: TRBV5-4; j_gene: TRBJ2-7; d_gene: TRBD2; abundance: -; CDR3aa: CASSLQTSGIYEQYF; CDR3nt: TGTGCCAGCAGCCTCCAGACTAGCGGGATATACGAGCAGTACTTC
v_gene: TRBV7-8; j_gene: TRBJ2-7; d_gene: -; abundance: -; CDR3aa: CASSLGIGVGGRNPYEQYF; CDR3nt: TGTGCCAGCAGCTTGGGAATCGGAGTGGGGGGGCGCAACCCCTACGAGCAGTACTTC
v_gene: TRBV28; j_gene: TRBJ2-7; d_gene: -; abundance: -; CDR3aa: CASSFRLALSYEQYF; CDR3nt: TGTGCCAGCAGTTTTCGGCTAGCGCTCTCCTACGAGCAGTACTTC
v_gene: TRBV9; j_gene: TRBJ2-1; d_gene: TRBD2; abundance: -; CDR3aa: CASSVGPGLAGVYEQFF; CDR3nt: TGTGCCAGCAGCGTTGGCCCTGGACTAGCGGGAGTGTATGAGCAGTTCTTC
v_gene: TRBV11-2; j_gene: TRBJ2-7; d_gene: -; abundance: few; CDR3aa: CASSFPNGEQYF; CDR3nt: TGTGCCAGCAGCTTCCCGAACGGGGAGCAGTACTTC
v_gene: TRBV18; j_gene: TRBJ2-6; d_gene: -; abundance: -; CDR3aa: CASSPARAGANVLTF; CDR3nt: TGTGCCAGCTCACCTGCTCGGGCTGGGGCCAACGTCCTGACTTTC
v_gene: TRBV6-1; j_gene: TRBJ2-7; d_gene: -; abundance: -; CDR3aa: CASSVAEQYF; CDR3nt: TGTGCCAGCAGTGTCGCCGAGCAGTACTTC
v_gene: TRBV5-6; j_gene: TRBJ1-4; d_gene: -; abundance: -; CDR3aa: CASSLVRSSSTTNEKLFF; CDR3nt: TGTGCCAGCAGCTTGGTAAGGTCTTCATCCACAACTAATGAAAAACTGTTTTTT
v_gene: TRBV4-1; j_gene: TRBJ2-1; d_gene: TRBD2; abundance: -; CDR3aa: CASSHFVLAGTYNEQFF; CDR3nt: TGCGCCAGCAGCCATTTCGTCCTAGCGGGGACCTACAATGAGCAGTTCTTC
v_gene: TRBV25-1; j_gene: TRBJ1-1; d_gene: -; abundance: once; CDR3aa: CASSDLQGVTEAFF; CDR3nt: TGTGCCAGCAGTGACCTACAGGGCGTCACTGAAGCTTTCTTT
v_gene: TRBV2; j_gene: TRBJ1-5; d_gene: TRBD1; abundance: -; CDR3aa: CASSGTTGGSQPQHF; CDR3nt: TGTGCCAGCAGTGGAACGACAGGGGGCAGTCAGCCCCAGCATTTT
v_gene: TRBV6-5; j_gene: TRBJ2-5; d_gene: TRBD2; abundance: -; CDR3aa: CASSAREGQETQYF; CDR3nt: TGTGCCAGCAGTGCCCGGGAGGGGCAAGAGACCCAGTACTTC
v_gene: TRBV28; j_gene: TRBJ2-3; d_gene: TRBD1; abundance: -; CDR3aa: CASSLRTGTDTQYF; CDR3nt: TGTGCCAGCAGTTTAAGGACAGGGACAGATACGCAGTATTTT
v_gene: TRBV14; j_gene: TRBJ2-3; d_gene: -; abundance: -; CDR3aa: CASSPGHQITDTQYF; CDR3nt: TGTGCCAGCAGCCCCGGACACCAAATAACAGATACGCAGTATTTT
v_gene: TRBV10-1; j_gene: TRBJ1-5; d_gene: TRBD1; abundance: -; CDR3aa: CASSEGQGVQPQHF; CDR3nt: TGCGCCAGCAGTGAGGGACAGGGAGTCCAGCCCCAGCATTTT
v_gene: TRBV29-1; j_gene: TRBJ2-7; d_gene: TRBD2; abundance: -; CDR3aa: CSSGPPLAGVYEQYF; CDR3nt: TGCAGCTCCGGGCCTCCACTAGCGGGAGTCTACGAGCAGTACTTC
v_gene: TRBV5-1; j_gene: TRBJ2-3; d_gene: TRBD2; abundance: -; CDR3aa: CASSLGLAGAVDTQYF; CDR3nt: TGCGCCAGCAGCTTGGGACTAGCGGGAGCAGTAGATACGCAGTATTTT
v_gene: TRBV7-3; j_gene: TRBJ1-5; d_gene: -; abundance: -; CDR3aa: CASSSERFSNQPQHF; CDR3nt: TGTGCCAGCAGCTCCGAGAGATTTAGCAATCAGCCCCAGCATTTT
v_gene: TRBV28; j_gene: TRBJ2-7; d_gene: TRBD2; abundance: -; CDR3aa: CASSPPGLAGGPSSYEQYF; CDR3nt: TGTGCCAGCAGCCCTCCTGGACTAGCGGGAGGCCCGAGCTCCTACGAGCAGTACTTC
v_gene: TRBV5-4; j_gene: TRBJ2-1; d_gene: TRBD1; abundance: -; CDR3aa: CASSLGTGVRSYNEQFF; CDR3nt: TGTGCCAGCAGCCTCGGGACAGGGGTGAGATCCTACAATGAGCAGTTCTTC